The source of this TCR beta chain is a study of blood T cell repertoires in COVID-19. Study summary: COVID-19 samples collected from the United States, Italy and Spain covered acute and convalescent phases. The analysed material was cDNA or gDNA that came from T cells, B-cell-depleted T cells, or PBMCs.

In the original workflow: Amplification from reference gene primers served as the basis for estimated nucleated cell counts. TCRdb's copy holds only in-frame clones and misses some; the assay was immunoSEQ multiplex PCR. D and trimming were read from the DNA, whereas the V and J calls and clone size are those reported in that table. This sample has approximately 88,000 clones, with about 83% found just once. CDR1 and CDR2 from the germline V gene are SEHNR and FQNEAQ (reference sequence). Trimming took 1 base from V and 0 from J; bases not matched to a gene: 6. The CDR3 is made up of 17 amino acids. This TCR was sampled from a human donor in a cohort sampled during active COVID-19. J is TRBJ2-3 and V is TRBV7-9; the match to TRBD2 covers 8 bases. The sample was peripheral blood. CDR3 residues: CASSLGTSQISTDTQYF. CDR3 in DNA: TGTGCCAGCAGCTTAGGGACTAGCCAAATTAGCACAGATACGCAGTATTTT.